The clone carrying this TCR beta chain has a handful of counts. The entry originates in a study of T-cell memory formation after mild COVID-19. One entry per CDR3 protein results from TCRdb running MiXCR on the 5' RACE reads. The repertoire holds 210,000 or so distinct CDR3 sequences, around 30% seen once, with roughly 11% in the top ten. The sequencing sample was made of PBMCs or a T cell subset sorted from them (not recorded which). The TCR was taken from an adult woman who had mild COVID-19 (a few samples of this study predate the infection). Cell type and time point are not known.

As DNA, the CDR3 is TGTGCCAGCAGCCCGCTTAGCGGGAGTGGAAGCAATGAGCAGTTCTTC. Its translation: CASSPLSGSGSNEQFF. V gene TRBV3-1 combines with J gene TRBJ2-1; TRBD2 matches at 9 bases. In germline, CDR1 is LGHDT, CDR2 YNNKEL (reference sequence). The CDR3 has 16 amino acids. Trimming removed 4 bases from V and 6 bases from J; junction bases left unmatched: 10.